The clone carrying this T cell receptor (beta chain) appeared once. This sample was taken from a study of blood T cell repertoires in COVID-19. Method: immunoSEQ multiplex PCR; TCRdb's copy keeps in-frame clones and lacks some. Altogether 170,000 or so clones are present, 87% being singletons, with the ten largest covering just under 0.9%. Trimming stripped 5 bases from V and 7 bases from J, with 17 bases between. Germline V gene sequence: CDR1 LGHNA, CDR2 YSLEER. CDR3 length: 14 residues. The sequenced sample was peripheral blood. This receptor was identified in a woman aged 18-29 years who had recovered from COVID-19. J is TRBJ1-2 and V is TRBV4-3; D unresolved. CDR3 in amino acids: CASSEGRSVGGYTF. The CDR3 DNA is TGCGCCAGCAGCGAAGGGAGGAGCGTGGGTGGCTACACCTTC.